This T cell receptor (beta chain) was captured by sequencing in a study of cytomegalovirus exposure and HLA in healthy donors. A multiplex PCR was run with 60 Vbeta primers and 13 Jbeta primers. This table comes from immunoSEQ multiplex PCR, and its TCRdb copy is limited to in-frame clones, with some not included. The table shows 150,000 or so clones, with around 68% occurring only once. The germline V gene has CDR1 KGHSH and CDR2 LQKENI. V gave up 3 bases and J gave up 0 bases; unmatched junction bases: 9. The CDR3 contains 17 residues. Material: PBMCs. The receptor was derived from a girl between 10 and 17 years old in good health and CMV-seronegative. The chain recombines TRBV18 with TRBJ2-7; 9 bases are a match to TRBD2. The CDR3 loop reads CASSPRTSVDSSYEQYF. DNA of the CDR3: TGTGCCAGCTCACCCCGGACTAGCGTCGACTCCTCCTACGAGCAGTACTTC.